What follows are 25 T cell receptor beta chains derived from one specimen sequenced in a study of shared clonotypes between healthy human individuals. Sequencing used immunoSEQ multiplex PCR; TCRdb keeps in-frame clones, though not all of them. Of about 2.2 million clones in the sample, about 93% are singletons; the top ten hold approximately 1.7%. Naive CD8 cells, CD45RO-negative and positively selected for CCR7, excluded terminally differentiated effector memory CD45RA+ cells. Sequencing used naive CD8+ T cells from PBMCs. These receptors all stem from a man between 18 and 29 years old in good health. Some clones in this sample may be carry-over from other donors' samples.

The chain joins TRBV4-1 to TRBJ2-2; D is possibly TRBD2 (6 bases). V was clipped by 6 bases and J by 9 bases, with 20 bases between them. Per the germline V gene, CDR1 is MGHRA and CDR2 is YSYEKL. The CDR3 is made up of 15 amino acids. This CDR3 is CASSSIGTSNRELFF. The CDR3 DNA reads TGCGCCAGCAGTTCAATTGGGACTTCTAACCGGGAGCTGTTTTTT.

This clone was observed a single time. This chain joins TRBV5-8 and TRBJ2-2; D is undetermined. The germline V gene has CDR1 SGHTS and CDR2 YDEGEE. Trimming stripped 6 bases from V and 6 bases from J, with 6 bases between. CDR3 length: 11 residues. For the CDR3, the DNA is TGTGCCAGCATTGCGGCCGGGGAGCTGTTTTTT. Amino acids: CASIAAGELFF.

The gene calls are TRBV6-5 and TRBJ1-2; a possible D gene is TRBD1 (6 bases). V gave up 0 bases and J gave up 4 bases, with 12 bases separating them. CDR3 length: 15 residues. Germline loops: CDR1 MNHEY, CDR2 SVGAGI. CDR3 DNA: TGTGCCAGCAGTTACTCGAATCAGGACAGCTATGGCTACACCTTC. It translates to CASSYSNQDSYGYTF.

The chain employs TRBV4-1 and TRBJ2-7; a weak D match, TRBD2 (6 bases). V lost 0 bases and J lost 4, with 16 bases in between. The germline V gene has CDR1 MGHRA and CDR2 YSYEKL. CDR3 length: 16 residues. The CDR3 sequence: CASSQDPRGLGYEQYF. DNA for the CDR3: TGCGCCAGCAGCCAAGACCCCCGGGGGTTGGGATACGAGCAGTACTTC.

V and J are TRBV6-1 and TRBJ2-7; D is ambiguous. Trimming left V 7 bases short and J 6 bases short, with 22 bases between. The CDR3 extends over 15 amino acids. Germline V gene sequence: CDR1 MNHNS, CDR2 SASEGT. For the CDR3, the DNA is TGTGCCAGCATAAATACTTGGCGGAGTACGACCGAGCAGTACTTC. It encodes CASINTWRSTTEQYF.

This chain links TRBV28 with TRBJ2-5; D gene unclear. The DNA end is more similar to TRBJ2-7, so the J call may be wrong. The CDR3 loop spans 14 amino acids. Germline values: CDR1 MDHEN, CDR2 SYDVKM. The CDR3: CASSPYAPHYEQYF. CDR3 DNA sequence: TGTGCCAGCAGTCCTTATGCCCCCCATTACGAGCAGTACTTC.

About this clone itself: The same CDR3 arises from other DNA sequences in this sample as well. The chain carries TRBV7-9 and TRBJ2-7; no definite D call. This CDR3 is built from 12 residues. The ends were cut back, 2 bases at V and 2 bases at J, with 4 bases in the middle. Germline V gives CDR1 SEHNR, CDR2 FQNEAQ (reference sequence). The CDR3 protein is CASSLSPYEQYF. The CDR3, as DNA: TGTGCCAGCAGCTTATCCCCCTACGAGCAGTACTTC. The full variable domain, its missing parts supplied by reference TRBV7-9 and TRBJ2-7, is DTGVSQNPRHKITKRGQNVTFRCDPISEHNRLYWYRQTLGQGPEFLTYFQNEAQLEKSRLLSDRFSAERPKGSFSTLEIQRTEQGDSAMYLCASSLSPYEQYFGPGTRLTVT.

The chain combines TRBV27 with TRBJ1-4; D is uncertain. CDR3 length equals 14 residues. V dropped 3 bases and J dropped 8 bases, with 13 bases sitting between them. CDR1 and CDR2 from the germline V gene are MNHEY and SMNVEV (reference sequence). The CDR3: CASSFIWGDEKLFF. The CDR3 DNA reads as TGTGCCAGCAGTTTCATCTGGGGAGACGAAAAACTGTTTTTT. Based on the CDR3 plus reference TRBV27 and TRBJ1-4, the full variable domain is EAQVTQNPRYLITVTGKKLTVTCSQNMNHEYMSWYRQDPGLGLRQIYYSMNVEVTDKGDVPEGYKVSRKEKRNFPLILESPSPNQTSLYFCASSFIWGDEKLFFGSGTQLSVL.

The gene calls are TRBV11-3 and TRBJ2-2; D gene ambiguous. Per the germline V gene, CDR1 is SGHNT and CDR2 is YENEEA. CDR3 length equals 13 residues. V lost 1 base and J lost 3, with 3 bases in between. CDR3 sequence (DNA): TGTGCCAGCAGCTTAGTCCACACCGGGGAGCTGTTTTTT. Translated: CASSLVHTGELFF.

The CDR3 is CASSPWDRAHNEQFF. CDR3 coding DNA: TGTGCCAGCAGCCCGTGGGACAGGGCCCACAATGAGCAGTTCTTC. The chain employs TRBV13 and TRBJ2-1; TRBD1 matches 9 bases. This CDR3 has 15 amino acids. Per germline, CDR1 PRHDT and CDR2 FYEKMQ (reference sequence). V dropped 5 bases and J dropped 5; count of bases not matched to a gene: 7.

The chain is built from TRBV5-8 and TRBJ2-7, with D perhaps matching TRBD1 (6 bases). V dropped 2 bases and J dropped 1 base, with 13 bases sitting between them. Germline-derived CDR1 and CDR2 are SGHTS and YDEGEE. This CDR3 region has 15 residues. Here the CDR3 DNA reads TGTGCCAGCAGCTTTACAGGGATAGGGTCCTACGAGCAGTACTTC. It encodes CASSFTGIGSYEQYF.

The chain recombines TRBV27 with TRBJ2-7; D perhaps matches TRBD2 (5 bases). The CDR3 runs to 16 residues. Per germline, CDR1 MNHEY and CDR2 SMNVEV (reference sequence). Trimming left V 5 bases short and J 2 bases short, with 19 bases between. In DNA, the CDR3 is TGTGCCAGCAGTCCCCTAGTATCGGGGAACCCCTACGAGCAGTACTTC. Its protein product is CASSPLVSGNPYEQYF.

The chain joins TRBV30 to TRBJ2-1, with D possibly being TRBD1 (5 bases). Trimming removed 7 bases at V and 3 bases at J, with 16 bases between. Germline assignment: CDR1 GTSNPN and CDR2 SVGIG (reference sequence). The CDR3 length is 14 residues. The CDR3 loop is CALNKKDSYNEQFF. The CDR3 bases are TGTGCCTTGAACAAAAAAGACAGCTACAATGAGCAGTTCTTC.

This sequence joins TRBV9 and TRBJ2-1; 7 bases fit TRBD2. Germline V gene data show CDR1 as SGDLS and CDR2 as YYNGEE. The CDR3 is 19 residues long. V lost 0 bases to trimming and J lost 2 bases; unmatched junction nucleotides: 14. The CDR3 here is CASSVVPAGVVPAYNEQFF. The CDR3 region has the DNA TGTGCCAGCAGCGTAGTCCCCGCGGGAGTAGTTCCAGCCTACAATGAGCAGTTCTTC.

The CDR3 region has the DNA TGTGCCAGCAGCTCCGGGACAGCCTCCTACGAGCAGTACTTC. Translated, it gives CASSSGTASYEQYF. The J gene is TRBJ2-7, the V gene TRBV28, with 7 bases aligning to TRBD1. Trimming at V came to 6 bases and at J to 0 bases, leaving 5 bases not matched to a gene. Germline V gene lookup returns CDR1 MDHEN and CDR2 SYDVKM. The CDR3 has 14 residues.

A remark on this clone: At the DNA level, this CDR3 is encoded by other sequences in the same sample as well. The rearrangement uses TRBV7-9 and TRBJ2-7; D tentatively fits TRBD1 or TRBD2 (5 bases each). V shed 5 bases and J shed 3 bases, with 8 bases lying between them. From germline, CDR1 is SEHNR and CDR2 FQNEAQ (reference sequence). The CDR3 has 12 residues. The CDR3 loop is CASSRGDYEQYF. In DNA form, the CDR3 reads TGTGCCAGCAGCCGAGGGGACTACGAGCAGTACTTC. Combining the CDR3 with reference TRBV7-9 and TRBJ2-7 gives the whole variable domain DTGVSQNPRHKITKRGQNVTFRCDPISEHNRLYWYRQTLGQGPEFLTYFQNEAQLEKSRLLSDRFSAERPKGSFSTLEIQRTEQGDSAMYLCASSRGDYEQYFGPGTRLTVT.

The chain carries TRBV28 and TRBJ2-1; possible D gene TRBD2, 6 bases. V gave up 4 bases and J gave up 0 bases, with 19 bases separating them. The CDR3 contains 18 residues. Per germline, CDR1 MDHEN and CDR2 SYDVKM. The CDR3 DNA reads TGTGCCAGCAGTTCTGGGACTGGCATTGCCAGCTCCTACAATGAGCAGTTCTTC. Its translation: CASSSGTGIASSYNEQFF.

This clone has a single count. J is TRBJ1-1 and V is TRBV6-5, with 7 bases lining up with TRBD1. The trim removed 5 bases at V and 4 bases at J, leaving 10 bases unmatched. The germline CDR1 and CDR2 sequences are MNHEY and SVGAGI. The CDR3 covers 15 residues. The CDR3 spells CASSLAGTVSTEAFF. The CDR3 DNA reads TGTGCCAGCAGTCTCGCCGGGACAGTCTCCACTGAAGCTTTCTTT.

The rearrangement uses TRBV9 and TRBJ2-3; 7 bases match TRBD1. V gave up 2 bases and J gave up 1 base; unmatched junction bases: 7. The CDR3 runs 16 residues. Germline V lookup: CDR1 SGDLS, CDR2 YYNGEE. The CDR3 is CASSVRGLVGTDTQYF. For the CDR3, the DNA is TGTGCCAGCAGCGTGAGGGGGCTGGTTGGCACAGATACGCAGTATTTT.

The V call is TRBV2, the J call TRBJ2-7; the D gene is possibly TRBD2 (6 bases). Trimming removed 8 bases from V and 2 bases from J, with 19 bases in between. This CDR3 is built from 15 residues. Germline-derived CDR1 and CDR2 are SNHLY and FYNNEI. The CDR3 loop is CASQGPGGGTYEQYF. The CDR3 DNA is TGTGCCAGCCAAGGCCCTGGGGGAGGCACCTACGAGCAGTACTTC.

V is TRBV15 and J is TRBJ2-7; 8 nucleotides agree with TRBD2. V was clipped by 1 base and J by 2 bases; unmatched bases: 4. Germline V CDR1 and CDR2: LNHNV, YYDKDF (reference sequence). The CDR3 totals 15 residues. CDR3 coding DNA: TGTGCCACCAGCAGAGGCCTAGCGGGCCCCTACGAGCAGTACTTC. Encoded protein: CATSRGLAGPYEQYF.

The rearrangement links TRBV27 to TRBJ2-7, with D uncertain. The CDR3 runs 16 residues. From germline, CDR1 is MNHEY and CDR2 SMNVEV (reference sequence). Trimming pared 6 bases from V and 5 bases from J, leaving 23 bases between. Here the CDR3 reads CASSPPHIQPPNEQYF. CDR3 DNA sequence: TGTGCCAGCAGCCCCCCTCATATACAACCCCCCAACGAGCAGTACTTC.

This clone was seen only once. This chain connects TRBV28 to TRBJ1-5; 10 nucleotides agree with TRBD1. Germline CDR1 reads MDHEN; CDR2 reads SYDVKM. The CDR3 runs 20 residues. V lost 7 bases to trimming and J lost 1 base; unmatched junction nucleotides: 19. The CDR3 DNA reads as TGTGCCAGCATAGGTCCTACTTCCGGGACAGGGGTATTAAGCAATCAGCCCCAGCATTTT. It yields the protein CASIGPTSGTGVLSNQPQHF.

This chain links TRBV9 with TRBJ1-2; perhaps TRBD1 as D (5 bases). This CDR3 comprises 17 residues. Germline values: CDR1 SGDLS, CDR2 YYNGEE. V gave up 4 bases and J gave up 3 bases, with 22 bases separating them. The CDR3 sequence: CASSLSRGTRGDYGYTF. The CDR3 DNA reads as TGTGCCAGCAGCTTAAGCCGCGGGACTCGCGGTGACTATGGCTACACCTTC.

This sequence joins TRBV27 and TRBJ2-7; possibly TRBD2 for D (5 bases). V lost 8 bases and J lost 0, with 11 bases in between. Looked up from germline, CDR1 is MNHEY and CDR2 is SMNVEV (reference sequence). This CDR3 spans 13 amino acids. The CDR3 nucleotides read TGTGCCAGCGCGGGCCTACTCTCCTACGAGCAGTACTTC. Protein sequence: CASAGLLSYEQYF.